These T cell receptor beta chains were read from a single sample in a study of Ad26.COV2.S vaccination and SARS-CoV-2 variants. Only in-frame clones appear in the TCRdb table, and some are missing; sequencing was by immunoSEQ multiplex PCR. The sample has around 450,000 clones, 90% seen once; the top ten hold roughly 3.9%. The input for sequencing was peripheral blood, taken in a trial of Ad26.COV2.S vaccine versus placebo. The source of these receptors is a person aged 18-60 years who received the Ad26.COV2.S COVID-19 vaccine or a placebo. Both conserved end residues are part of each CDR3. D genes are given only for firm matches. For some rows the clone size is stated as once, few or many, or as a class when expanded; others skip it.

TRBJ2-1 . TRBV11-2 TRBD1 TGTGCCAGCAGCGCGGCGGGACAGGATAATGAGCAGTTCTTC CASSAAGQDNEQFF
TRBJ1-1 . TRBV19 . TGTGCCAGTAGTATTGACCTCTTTCCTTTTGAAGCTTTCTTT CASSIDLFPFEAFF
TRBJ1-1 . TRBV3-1/TRBV3-2 . TGTGCCAGCAGCCAAGCCGGTGAAGCTTTCTTT CASSQAGEAFF
TRBJ2-7 . TRBV11-1 TRBD2 TGTGCCAGCACCCTAGCGGGAGGGCCCTACGAGCAGTACTTC CASTLAGGPYEQYF
TRBJ2-2 . TRBV29-1 TRBD1 TGCAGCGTTATGGAGCAGGGGGTAACCGGGGAGCTGTTTTTT CSVMEQGVTGELFF
TRBJ2-6 . TRBV7-2 . TGTGCCAGCAGCTTAGGAGGCAACGTCCTGACTTTC CASSLGGNVLTF
TRBJ1-2 . TRBV23-1 . TGCGCCAGCAGTCGCCGCAGCTATGGCTACACCTTC CASSRRSYGYTF
TRBJ2-2 . TRBV2 TRBD1 TGTGCCACCATCGGGGACAGCTACACCGGGGAGCTGTTTTTT CATIGDSYTGELFF
TRBJ1-1 few TRBV25-1 . TGTGCCAGCAGTGAAAGGGCGGTGAACACTGAAGCTTTCTTT CASSERAVNTEAFF
TRBJ2-6 . TRBV5-1 . TGCGCCAGCAGCCCGCGACAGAGCTCTGGGGCCAACGTCCTGACTTTC CASSPRQSSGANVLTF
TRBJ2-7 . TRBV6-5 TRBD1 TGTGCCACGGGACAGGGGGCTTCCTACGAGCAGTACTTC CATGQGASYEQYF
TRBJ1-4 once TRBV7-9 TRBD1 TGTGCCAGCAGCATAGGAGACAGGGGGCGCGAAAAACTGTTTTTT CASSIGDRGREKLFF
TRBJ2-1 few TRBV5-1 . TGCGCCAGCAGCTTGGAGCTTAGTGAGCAGTTCTTC CASSLELSEQFF
TRBJ2-3 . TRBV5-4 TRBD2 TGTGCCAGCAGCCGCTTGACTAGCGGAGGCACAGATACGCAGTATTTT CASSRLTSGGTDTQYF
TRBJ2-1 . TRBV6-5 . TGTGCCAGCAGTTACCCCCCTCGCAATGAGCAGTTCTTC CASSYPPRNEQFF
TRBJ2-7 . TRBV9 TRBD1 TGTGCCAGCAGCGTAAGGACAGGCTACGAGCAGTACTTC CASSVRTGYEQYF
TRBJ2-3 . TRBV9 TRBD2 TGTGCCAGCAGCGTTGGGACTAGTACCACAGATACGCAGTATTTT CASSVGTSTTDTQYF
TRBJ1-6 once TRBV7-2 . TGTGCCAGCAGCTTAGTGCCGGGGAATTCACCCCTCCACTTT CASSLVPGNSPLHF
TRBJ2-1 . TRBV30 . TGTGCCTGGGGCAGAGACTATTACAATGAGCAGTTCTTC CAWGRDYYNEQFF
TRBJ2-5 . TRBV10-2 TRBD2 TGCGCCAGCAGTGGGACTAGCGGAAACCAAGAGACCCAGTACTTC CASSGTSGNQETQYF
TRBJ1-5 . TRBV5-1 . TGCGCCAGCAGCTTGTCCGGGGGGGGAGGTCAGCCCCAGCATTTT CASSLSGGGGQPQHF
TRBJ1-1 . TRBV5-1 TRBD1 TGCGCCAGCAGCTTGACAGGGGCTGGGACTGAAGCTTTCTTT CASSLTGAGTEAFF
TRBJ2-5 . TRBV28 . TGTGCCAGCTCTCCCTTGCCGGGGAAAGGGGTAGAGACCCAGTACTTC CASSPLPGKGVETQYF
TRBJ1-1 once TRBV9 . TGTGCCAGCAGCGTAGCAGTGAACACTGAAGCTTTCTTT CASSVAVNTEAFF
TRBJ1-1 . TRBV5-4 . TGTGCCAGCAGCTCCCCGGGACGGGAACCGGGAAACACTGAAGCTTTCTTT CASSSPGREPGNTEAFF
TRBJ2-7 . TRBV28 TRBD1 TGTGCCAGCAGTTCGCCAGGGGGCCCATCGAGCTCCTACGAGCAGTACTTC CASSSPGGPSSSYEQYF
TRBJ2-2 . TRBV7-9 . TGTGCCAGCAGCTTATTGAGGGGTCACACCGGGGAGCTGTTTTTT CASSLLRGHTGELFF
TRBJ1-4 . TRBV28 . TGTGCCAGCAGATCCTCCGCGGCTGAAAAACTGTTTTTT CASRSSAAEKLFF
TRBJ1-2 . TRBV4-1 . TGCGCCAGCAGCCAAGACGGATACTATGGCTACACCTTC CASSQDGYYGYTF
TRBJ1-5 . TRBV18 TRBD1 TGTGCCAGCTCAGGACAGGGATTCAGCAATCAGCCCCAGCATTTT CASSGQGFSNQPQHF
TRBJ2-2 . TRBV5-5 . TGTGCCAGCAGCTTGGAATGGGTCGGGGGCGGCACCGGGGAGCTGTTTTTT CASSLEWVGGGTGELFF
TRBJ2-2 . TRBV9 . TGTGCCAGCAGCGTAGCGGGGTGGAACACCGGGGAGCTGTTTTTT CASSVAGWNTGELFF
TRBJ2-6 . TRBV27 . TGTGCCACCCGGCAGGGGAGCTCTGGGGCCAACGTCCTGACTTTC CATRQGSSGANVLTF
TRBJ2-5 . TRBV5-1 TRBD2 TGCGCCAGCAGCCCACTCGGGGCGGGAGGAAAAGAGACCCAGTACTTC CASSPLGAGGKETQYF
TRBJ2-3 . TRBV19 TRBD2 TGTGCCAGTAGTGTTGCGGGAGAAGGGGATACGCAGTATTTT CASSVAGEGDTQYF
TRBJ1-2 . TRBV5-8 . TGTGCCAGCAGCTTGGGGTGGCTCTATGGCTACACCTTC CASSLGWLYGYTF
TRBJ1-1 few TRBV28 . TGTGCCAGCACCCCTCCGGGGACCGGGGGGAGGCAAAAAGCTTTCTTT CASTPPGTGGRQKAFF
TRBJ1-4 . TRBV20-1 . TGCAGTGCTAGTTTATGGGGGGGGGAAAAACTGTTTTTT CSASLWGGEKLFF
TRBJ2-1 . TRBV14 . TGTGCCAGCAGCCAAGCGTATCCCTACAATGAGCAGTTCTTC CASSQAYPYNEQFF